This T cell receptor beta chain was sequenced in a study of OX40 agonist ivuxolimab in advanced cancers. Broader study findings: Both blood CD4+ and CD8+ T cells showed clonal growth by week 6 at 0.1 to 3.0 mg/kg.

On this clone: Its target is unknown.

Trimming left V 0 bases short and J 0 bases short, with 6 bases between. Germline lookup yields CDR1 SGHKS and CDR2 YYEKEE (reference sequence). CDR3 length: 14 residues. The method was immunoSEQ multiplex PCR; TCRdb's version includes in-frame clones alone and lacks a portion of them. There are around 50,000 clones in the sample; roughly 88% occur only once, and approximately 0.69% lies in the top ten. This receptor was taken from an adult with an advanced solid tumor such as melanoma, head and neck, liver or kidney cancer. Specimen: CD4+ or CD8+ T cells sorted from blood, collected in a trial of the OX40 agonist ivuxolimab. The V gene is TRBV5-5, the J gene TRBJ1-1; TRBD1 is a possible D gene (6 bases). Written as DNA, the CDR3 is TGTGCCAGCAGCTTGGGGACAGTGAACACTGAAGCTTTCTTT. Amino acid sequence: CASSLGTVNTEAFF.